The 22 T cell receptor beta chains below were found in one sample sequenced in a study of vaccination and CD4 T cells after COVID-19. Researchers used the Oncomine TCR Beta short-read assay to sequence DNA from cultured CD4+ T cells. TCRdb reprocessed the PCR reads via MiXCR and lists one record per CDR3 protein. The sample holds over 14,000 distinct CDR3 sequences; about 50% are singletons and the top ten take over 6.5%. Their recognized antigens are unknown. The treatment: approximately 9-day PBMC culture with coronavirus spike peptide pools or control peptides (ViraFEST assay). The sequenced sample was CD4+ T cells from blood, cultured in vitro. These receptors were taken from a human donor who had recovered from COVID-19.

Sample share makes this clonotype large. J is TRBJ2-2 and V is TRBV12-3 or TRBV12-4; D is uncertain. This CDR3 region has 13 residues. The V and J ends lost 9 bases and 0 bases respectively, with 8 bases between them. The CDR3: CASERANTGELFF. CDR3 in DNA: TGTGCCAGTGAAAGAGCGAACACCGGGGAGCTGTTTTTT.

This clonotype was picked up a small number of times. V usage is TRBV7-9 and J usage is TRBJ2-7, with 8 bases identical to TRBD2. The length of the CDR3 is 16 residues. V was clipped by 0 bases and J by 2 bases; unmatched bases: 6. Per the germline V gene, CDR1 is SEHNR and CDR2 is FQNEAQ (reference sequence). The CDR3 here is CASSLARREATYEQYF. CDR3 coding DNA: TGTGCCAGCAGCTTAGCGCGGCGGGAGGCCACCTACGAGCAGTACTTC.

This chain joins TRBV27 and TRBJ2-2; D is possibly TRBD2 (7 bases). CDR3 length: 15 amino acids. The ends were cut back, 2 bases at V and 4 bases at J, with 11 bases in the middle. Germline V gene sequence: CDR1 MNHEY, CDR2 SMNVEV (reference sequence). CDR3 protein: CASSLRGGGTGELFF. DNA of the CDR3: TGTGCCAGCAGTTTAAGGGGGGGAGGCACCGGGGAGCTGTTTTTT.

The V and J genes are TRBV5-1 and TRBJ1-2; no clear D. The germline gives CDR1 SGHRS, CDR2 YFSETQ. The CDR3 loop spans 12 amino acids. V was shortened by 0 bases and J by 11 bases, with 11 bases between the two germline ends. DNA for the CDR3: TGCGCCAGCAGCTTGGACAGACTGTGGTACACCTTC. Residues: CASSLDRLWYTF.

This sequence joins TRBV9 and TRBJ2-4, with D possibly being TRBD2 (5 bases). CDR3 length: 15 residues. CDR1 is SGDLS, CDR2 YYNGEE, per germline. V was shortened by 0 bases and J by 5 bases, with 12 bases between the two germline ends. The CDR3 bases are TGTGCCAGCAGCGTAGCGGGGAGCTGGGAAAACATTCAGTACTTC. Translating it yields CASSVAGSWENIQYF.

This sequence joins TRBV10-3 and TRBJ2-7, with TRBD1 matching over 7 bases. The CDR3 runs to 16 residues. CDR1 and CDR2 from the germline V gene are ENHRY and SYGVKD. V shed 10 bases and J 2 bases; nucleotides not matched to a gene: 17. CDR3: CATHQGLGTEAYEQYF. Here the CDR3 DNA reads TGTGCCACGCATCAAGGGTTAGGGACAGAAGCCTACGAGCAGTACTTC.

The V gene is TRBV7-8, the J gene TRBJ1-1; TRBD1 matches 8 bases. This CDR3 spans 11 amino acids. J lost 12 bases, V lost 5 bases, and 5 bases had no gene match. CDR1 and CDR2 (germline): SGHVS, FQNEAQ. DNA of the CDR3: TGTGCCAGCAGCCCTGGACAGGGATCTTTCTTT. Its protein is CASSPGQGSFF. The full variable domain, in which reference TRBV7-8 and TRBJ1-1 provide the parts outside the CDR3, is GAGVSQSPRYKVAKRGQDVALRCDPISGHVSLFWYQQALGQGPEFLTYFQNEAQLDKSGLPSDRFFAERPEGSVSTLKIQRTQQEDSAVYLCASSPGQGSFFGQGTRLTVV.

The J gene is TRBJ1-5, the V gene TRBV6-1; D is ambiguous. Germline assignment: CDR1 MNHNS and CDR2 SASEGT. The CDR3 is 15 amino acids. Trimming took 2 bases from V and 7 from J, leaving 15 bases between them. The CDR3, as DNA: TGTGCCAGCAGTGAACAGCAGGCCCGGAGGCAGCCCCAGCATTTT. It specifies CASSEQQARRQPQHF.

Here the CDR3 reads CASSLSAPLNTGELFF. For the CDR3, the DNA is TGTGCCAGCAGTTTATCGGCCCCTTTGAACACCGGGGAGCTGTTTTTT. This rearrangement joins TRBV27 to TRBJ2-2; D is undetermined. V lost 0 bases, J lost 1 base, and 9 bases lay in between. Per the germline V gene, CDR1 is MNHEY and CDR2 is SMNVEV (reference sequence). CDR3 size: 16 residues.

The DNA for the CDR3 is TGTGCCAGCGGAAAGGGACTAGTAGTATTCAATGAGCAGTTCTTC. Protein sequence: CASGKGLVVFNEQFF. The chain has TRBV6-1 and TRBJ2-1, with TRBD2 matching 8 bases. The V segment lost 8 bases and the J segment 6 bases; nucleotides outside the gene matches: 12. Germline CDR1 and CDR2: MNHNS and SASEGT. The CDR3 consists of 15 residues.

V is TRBV7-9 and J is TRBJ2-1; possible D gene TRBD1, 5 bases. CDR3 size: 12 residues. V lost 6 bases and J 6 bases, leaving 9 bases between the germline ends. CDR1 is SEHNR and CDR2 is FQNEAQ in the germline V gene (reference sequence). The CDR3 protein is CASSSRGNEQFF. The CDR3 nucleotides are TGTGCCAGCAGTTCTAGGGGCAATGAGCAGTTCTTC.

The chain is built from TRBV27 and TRBJ2-7, with TRBD1 identical over 7 bases. The CDR3 is made up of 15 amino acids. Germline CDR1 MNHEY, CDR2 SMNVEV (reference sequence). V trimming: 6 bases; J trimming: 3 bases; junction bases outside the gene matches: 11. Written as DNA, the CDR3 is TGTGCCAGCAGCCCCGTCTTCCGGGACAGCTACGAGCAGTACTTC. It encodes CASSPVFRDSYEQYF.

The chain combines TRBV27 with TRBJ2-7, with 11 positions matching TRBD2. CDR3 size: 14 residues. Trimming took 8 bases from V and 0 from J; bases not matched to a gene: 3. Germline CDR1 and CDR2: MNHEY and SMNVEV (reference sequence). The CDR3 loop is CASRLAGSSYEQYF. The CDR3 DNA reads as TGTGCCAGCCGACTAGCGGGGAGCTCCTACGAGCAGTACTTC.

The chain joins TRBV11-2 to TRBJ2-7, with D unclear. The V and J ends lost 0 bases and 2 bases respectively, with 14 bases between them. Germline CDR1 and CDR2: SGHAT and FQNNGV. This CDR3 comprises 16 residues. CDR3 sequence reads: CASSLDPLVIAYEQYF. For the CDR3, the DNA is TGTGCCAGCAGCTTAGATCCGCTGGTTATTGCCTACGAGCAGTACTTC. Full variable domain (missing parts from reference TRBV11-2 and TRBJ2-7): EAGVAQSPRYKIIEKRQSVAFWCNPISGHATLYWYQQILGQGPKLLIQFQNNGVVDDSQLPKDRFSAERLKGVDSTLKIQPAKLEDSAVYLCASSLDPLVIAYEQYFGPGTRLTVT.

The V call is TRBV7-3, the J call TRBJ1-1; weak D call: TRBD1 (5 bases). CDR3 size: 14 residues. V lost 4 bases to trimming and J lost 5 bases, with 14 bases between them. The germline V gene encodes CDR1 SGHTA and CDR2 FQGTGA. CDR3 coding DNA: TGTGCCAGCAGCTCTTCAGGGACTGGGACTGAAGCTTTCTTT. Its protein is CASSSSGTGTEAFF.

The chain couples TRBV21-1 to TRBJ2-5. TRBV21-1 is a recognized pseudogene. The CDR3 totals 16 residues. The CDR3 DNA reads TGTGCCAGCAGCAAAGGGGGTAGGACGGGCCAAGAGACCCAGTACTTC. It yields the protein CASSKGGRTGQETQYF.

The chain links TRBV28 to TRBJ1-1, with 8 bases that match TRBD1. Germline V CDR1 and CDR2: MDHEN, SYDVKM. The CDR3 extends over 17 amino acids. The V segment lost 4 bases and the J segment 4 bases; nucleotides outside the gene matches: 14. The CDR3 spells CASSSLSAQGAGTEAFF. DNA for the CDR3: TGTGCCAGCAGTTCCCTGTCGGCCCAGGGGGCGGGCACTGAAGCTTTCTTT. The complete variable domain, with remaining parts taken from reference TRBV28 and TRBJ1-1, reads DVKVTQSSRYLVKRTGEKVFLECVQDMDHENMFWYRQDPGLGLRLIYFSYDVKMKEKGDIPEGYSVSREKKERFSLILESASTNQTSMYLCASSSLSAQGAGTEAFFGQGTRLTVV.

The chain has TRBV6-5 and TRBJ1-1, with 8 bases fitting TRBD1. Per germline, CDR1 MNHEY and CDR2 SVGAGI. V shed 4 bases, J shed 5 bases, and the junction held 6 bases outside the gene matches. The length of the CDR3 is 14 residues. The CDR3 DNA sequence: TGTGCCAGCAGTTCGGGACAGGATAGAACTGAAGCTTTCTTT. This gives the protein CASSSGQDRTEAFF.

The chain links TRBV6-1 to TRBJ1-2; 9 nucleotides agree with TRBD1. CDR1 and CDR2 from the germline V gene are MNHNS and SASEGT. CDR3 length: 16 amino acids. After removal of 1 base from V and 6 bases from J, the junction contained 9 bases not matched to a gene. The CDR3 nucleotides read TGTGCCAGCAGTGAAGGGGGGGACAGGGCAACAAATGGCTACACCTTC. Translated, it gives CASSEGGDRATNGYTF.

Only a few counts were recorded for this clonotype. The J gene is TRBJ2-3, the V gene TRBV2; no clear D gene. Germline-derived CDR1 and CDR2 are SNHLY and FYNNEI. This CDR3 is built from 13 residues. The germline V and J ends were trimmed by 6 bases and 6 bases, with 13 bases remaining between them. The CDR3 nucleotides read TGTGCCAGCAGAGGGTCCCGCTCGGATACGCAGTATTTT. Translated: CASRGSRSDTQYF.

The chain links TRBV2 to TRBJ2-7; D call uncertain. The ends were cut back, 8 bases at V and 1 base at J, with 9 bases in the middle. The CDR3 sequence is 12 residues long. Germline CDR1 reads SNHLY; CDR2 reads FYNNEI. CDR3 bases: TGTGCCAGCTCCTCTGGGTCCTACGAGCAGTACTTC. This encodes CASSSGSYEQYF.

The chain links TRBV20-1 to TRBJ2-7; 8 bases are shared with TRBD1. V lost 1 base and J lost 1; bases outside the gene matches: 6. Looked up from germline, CDR1 is DFQATT and CDR2 is SNEGSKA (reference sequence). The CDR3 sequence is 15 residues long. The CDR3 sequence: CSARGGTGFSYEQYF. In DNA form, the CDR3 reads TGCAGTGCTAGAGGGGGGACAGGTTTTTCCTACGAGCAGTACTTC.